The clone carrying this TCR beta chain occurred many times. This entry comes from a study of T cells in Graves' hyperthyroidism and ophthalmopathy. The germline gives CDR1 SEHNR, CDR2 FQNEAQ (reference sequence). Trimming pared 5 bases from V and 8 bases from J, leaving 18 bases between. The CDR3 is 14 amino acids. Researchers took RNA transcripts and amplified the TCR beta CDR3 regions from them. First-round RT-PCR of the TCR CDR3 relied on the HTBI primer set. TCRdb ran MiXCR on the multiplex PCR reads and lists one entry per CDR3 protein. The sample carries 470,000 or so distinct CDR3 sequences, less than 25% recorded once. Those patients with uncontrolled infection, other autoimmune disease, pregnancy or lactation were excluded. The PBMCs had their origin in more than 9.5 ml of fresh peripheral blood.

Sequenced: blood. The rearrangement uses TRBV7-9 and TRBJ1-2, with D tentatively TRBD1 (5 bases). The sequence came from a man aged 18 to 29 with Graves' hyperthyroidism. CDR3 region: CASSPGGRQRGYTF. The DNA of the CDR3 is TGTGCCAGCAGCCCCGGCGGGCGACAGAGGGGCTACACCTTC.